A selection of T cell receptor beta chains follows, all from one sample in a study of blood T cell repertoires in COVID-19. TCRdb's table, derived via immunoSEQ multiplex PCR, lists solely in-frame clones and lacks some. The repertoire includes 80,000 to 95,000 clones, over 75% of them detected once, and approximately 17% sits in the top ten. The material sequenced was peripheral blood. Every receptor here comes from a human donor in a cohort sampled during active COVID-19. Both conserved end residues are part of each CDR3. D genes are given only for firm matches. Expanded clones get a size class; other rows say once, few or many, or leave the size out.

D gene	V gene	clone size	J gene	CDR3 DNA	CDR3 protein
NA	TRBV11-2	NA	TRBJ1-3	TGTGCCAGCAGCCACCAAAAGCGCGGTTCTGGAAACACCATATATTTT	CASSHQKRGSGNTIYF
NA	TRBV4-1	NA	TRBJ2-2	TGCGCCAGCAGCCAGTGGACAGCCACCGGGGAGCTGTTTTTT	CASSQWTATGELFF
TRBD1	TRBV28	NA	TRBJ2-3	TGTGCCAGCAGCCCACAGGGGGCAACAGATACGCAGTATTTT	CASSPQGATDTQYF
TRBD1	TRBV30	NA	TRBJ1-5	TGTGCCTGGAGCCAGGGGGGACAGGGTCCCCGCGTGGTAAATCAGCCCCAGCATTTT	CAWSQGGQGPRVVNQPQHF
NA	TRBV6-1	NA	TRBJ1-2	TGTGCCAGCAGTGTCCTTTCTGCCGGGAAAGGTAGTGGCTACACCTTC	CASSVLSAGKGSGYTF
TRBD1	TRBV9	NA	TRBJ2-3	TGTGCCAGCAGCGGCGGGACAGGGACCCTCACAGATACGCAGTATTTT	CASSGGTGTLTDTQYF
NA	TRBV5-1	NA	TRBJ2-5	TGCGCCAGCAGCTTTGGTCAGTGGGAGACCCAGTACTTC	CASSFGQWETQYF
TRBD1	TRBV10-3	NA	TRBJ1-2	TGTGCCATCAGTGAGTCCCGGGACAGCTTTAACTATGGCTACACCTTC	CAISESRDSFNYGYTF
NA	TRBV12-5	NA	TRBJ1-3	TGTGCTAGTGTCCTAAAAGAGGGCACCTCTGGAAACACCATATATTTT	CASVLKEGTSGNTIYF
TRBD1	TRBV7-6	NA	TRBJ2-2	TGTGCCAGCAGCCCGAGGGTAGGGGGCGGCACCGGGGAGCTGTTTTTT	CASSPRVGGGTGELFF
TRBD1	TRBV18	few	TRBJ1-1	TGTGCCAGCTCACCCTCACTCACGGCAGGGGGCGCGAACACTGAAGCTTTCTTT	CASSPSLTAGGANTEAFF
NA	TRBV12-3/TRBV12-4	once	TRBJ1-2	TGTGCCAGCAGTCACAGTCCTAACTATGGCTACACCTTC	CASSHSPNYGYTF
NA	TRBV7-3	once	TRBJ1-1	TGTGCCAGCAGCCCGAGGCCGAACACTGAAGCTTTCTTT	CASSPRPNTEAFF
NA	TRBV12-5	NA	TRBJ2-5	TGTGCTAGTGGTTTGGTGCCCTCTCGAGGATACCAAGAGACCCAGTACTTC	CASGLVPSRGYQETQYF
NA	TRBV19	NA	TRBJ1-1	TGTGCCAGTAGTCTCCAGTTGAACACTGAAGCTTTCTTT	CASSLQLNTEAFF
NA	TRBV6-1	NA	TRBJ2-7	TGTGCCAGCAGTGAATCGGACAGTTCGGCCTACGAGCAGTACTTC	CASSESDSSAYEQYF
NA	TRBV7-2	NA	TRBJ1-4	TGTGCCAGCAGCTTACAGGGACCGGGACTAAATGAAAAACTGTTTTTT	CASSLQGPGLNEKLFF
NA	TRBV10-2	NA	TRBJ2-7	TGCGCCAGCAGGGGGGGTAACGAGCAGTACTTC	CASRGGNEQYF
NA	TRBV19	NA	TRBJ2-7	TGTGCCAGTAGTGCGTCAGGGATGTCCTACGAGCAGTACTTC	CASSASGMSYEQYF
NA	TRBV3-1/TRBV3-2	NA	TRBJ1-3	TGTGCCAGCAGCCACAGGGCTGGAAACACCATATATTTT	CASSHRAGNTIYF
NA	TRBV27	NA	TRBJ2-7	TGTGCCAGCAGGTCCCCCGGGTACGAGCAGTACTTC	CASRSPGYEQYF
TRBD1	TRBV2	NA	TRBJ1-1	TGTGCCAGCGCCCGAGAGCACGGGACAGCCCTGCGTGCTTTCTTT	CASAREHGTALRAFF
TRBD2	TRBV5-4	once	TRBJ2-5	TGTGCCAGCAGCAGGAGCGGGGGGAAACAAGAGACCCAGTACTTC	CASSRSGGKQETQYF
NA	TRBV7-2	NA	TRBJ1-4	TGTGCCAGCAGCACCCGGACAGCCGGAAAACTGTTTTTT	CASSTRTAGKLFF
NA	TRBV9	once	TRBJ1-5	TGTGCCAGCAGCGTAGTTCCAGGTTATAGCAATCAGCCCCAGCATTTT	CASSVVPGYSNQPQHF
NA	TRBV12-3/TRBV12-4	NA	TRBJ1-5	TGTGCCAGCAGTTTCCCCGGTGATCAGCCCCAGCATTTT	CASSFPGDQPQHF
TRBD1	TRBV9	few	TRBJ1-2	TGTGCCACATCGGCCACACCGGGACAGGGGTCCGGCTACACCTTC	CATSATPGQGSGYTF
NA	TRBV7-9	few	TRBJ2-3	TGTGCCAGCAGCTTGCTGGGGCGCAGGGACACAGATACGCAGTATTTT	CASSLLGRRDTDTQYF
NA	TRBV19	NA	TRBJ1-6	TGTGCCAGTAAAGGAGGGACGGGTAATTCACCCCTCCACTTT	CASKGGTGNSPLHF
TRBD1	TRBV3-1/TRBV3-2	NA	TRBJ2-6	TGTGCCAGCAGCCGAGACAGGGTTAACTCTGGGGCCAACGTCCTGACTTTC	CASSRDRVNSGANVLTF
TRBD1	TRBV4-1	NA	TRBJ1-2	TGCGCCAGCAGCCAAGTCCCGGGACAGGGGGCCCCCGGCTATGGCTACACCTTC	CASSQVPGQGAPGYGYTF
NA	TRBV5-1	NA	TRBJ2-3	TGCGCCAGCAGCTTGGTGGTGCAGAGCACAGATACGCAGTATTTT	CASSLVVQSTDTQYF
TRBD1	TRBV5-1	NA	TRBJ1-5	TGCGCCAGCAGCTCAACCGGGACAGGCAATCAGCCCCAGCATTTT	CASSSTGTGNQPQHF
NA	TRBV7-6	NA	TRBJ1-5	TGTGCCAGCAGCTTAGGGGGCGGCAATCAGCCCCAGCATTTT	CASSLGGGNQPQHF
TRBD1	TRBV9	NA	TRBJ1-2	TGTGCCAGCAGCTCGCCGGTAGGGGACAGAGACTATGGCTACACCTTC	CASSSPVGDRDYGYTF
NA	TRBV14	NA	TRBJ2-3	TGTGCCAGCAGCCCCGAGGGAAGTCTCTGGACGCAGTATTTT	CASSPEGSLWTQYF
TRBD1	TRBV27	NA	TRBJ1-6	TGTGCCAGCAGACAGAGTGACAGGGGACCGGATTCACCCCTCCACTTT	CASRQSDRGPDSPLHF
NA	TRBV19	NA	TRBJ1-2	TGTGCCAGTAATCAGGGCCCTCCCTATGGCTACACCTTC	CASNQGPPYGYTF
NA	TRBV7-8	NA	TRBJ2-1	TGTGCCAGCAGCTGGGGACACAACAATGAGCAGTTCTTC	CASSWGHNNEQFF
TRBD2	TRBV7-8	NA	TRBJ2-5	TGTGCCAGCACCCAATGGGGGCGGGGGGGAGGAGAGACCCAGTACTTC	CASTQWGRGGGETQYF
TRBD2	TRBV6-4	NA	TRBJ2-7	TGTGCCAGCAGTATAACGGCGGGGGGGCCATACGAGCAGTACTTC	CASSITAGGPYEQYF
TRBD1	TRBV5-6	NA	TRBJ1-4	TGTGCCAGCAGCTTGTTATACTCGCCAGGGGGCACTAATGAAAAACTGTTTTTT	CASSLLYSPGGTNEKLFF
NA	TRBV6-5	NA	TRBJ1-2	TGTGCCAGCACCAACGGGGACTATGGCTACACCTTC	CASTNGDYGYTF
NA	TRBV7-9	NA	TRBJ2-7	TGTGCCAGCAGCCCACCCCGAGGAGAGCAGTACTTC	CASSPPRGEQYF
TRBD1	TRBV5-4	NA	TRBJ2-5	TGTGCCAGCAGCTTGGAACCCGGGACAGGGATAGAAGAGACCCAGTACTTC	CASSLEPGTGIEETQYF
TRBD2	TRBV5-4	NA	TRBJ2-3	TGTGCCAGCAGCTGGGGGATTAGCGGGGGTAGGGCAGATACGCAGTATTTT	CASSWGISGGRADTQYF
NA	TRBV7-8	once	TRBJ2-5	TGTGCCAGCAGCTTACCCCGACAGGTTGGGACCCAGTACTTC	CASSLPRQVGTQYF
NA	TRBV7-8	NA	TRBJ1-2	TGTGCCAGCAGCTTGACAATCAACTATGGCTACACCTTC	CASSLTINYGYTF
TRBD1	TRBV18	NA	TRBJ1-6	TGTGCCAGCTCGCTTCACAGGGGCCCCAATTCACCCCTCCACTTT	CASSLHRGPNSPLHF
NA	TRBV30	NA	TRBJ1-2	TGTGCCTGGAGTGTACTTCGCCGGGTAACCGGCTACACCTTC	CAWSVLRRVTGYTF
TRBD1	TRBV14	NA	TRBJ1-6	TGTGCCAGCAGCCAAGATCCTCCCAGGGGGGACTCACCCCTCCACTTT	CASSQDPPRGDSPLHF
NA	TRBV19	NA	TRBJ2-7	TGTGCCAGTAGTTTGACCTCGACACCGAGCTCCTACGAGCAGTACTTC	CASSLTSTPSSYEQYF
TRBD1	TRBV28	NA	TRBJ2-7	TGTGCCAGCAGCCCGGGACAGGCGACCTACGAGCAGTACTTC	CASSPGQATYEQYF
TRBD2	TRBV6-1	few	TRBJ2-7	TGTGCCAGCAGTGAAGGGATAGCGGGGACCTCCTACGAGCAGTACTTC	CASSEGIAGTSYEQYF